This TCR beta chain comes out of a study of human T cells and chemical hapten exposure. Stated time point: pre-sensitization, week 0. Treatment specified: therapeutic diphenylcyclopropenone sensitization with weekly scalp DPC. This clonotype was picked up a small number of times. Individual cDNA molecules received unique molecular identifiers in the library. In the original processing: Between about 23,224 and 700,000 TCRs appeared in each sample, and the median stood at about 100,000. TCRdb used MiXCR to reprocess the RACE reads, holding one entry per CDR3 protein. The V and J calls reflect TCRdb's pipeline rather than the authors' work. The sample lists approximately 260,000 distinct CDR3 sequences, roughly 7.7% occurring once. V shed 0 bases, J shed 2 bases, and the junction held 6 bases outside the gene matches. The germline CDR1 and CDR2 sequences are MNHEY and SVGEGT. This CDR3 region has 17 residues.

This chain uses TRBV6-2 or TRBV6-3 with TRBJ2-7; TRBD2 agrees at 11 bases. This TCR was recovered from a man in his late teens or twenties with alopecia areata. Some clones in this sample may be carry-over from other donors' samples. Sequencing was performed on whole blood, taken in connection with sensitization to the hapten diphenylcyclopropenone (DPC). The CDR3, as DNA: TGTGCCAGCAGTTACTCGATGGCGGGACTAGCGGCCTACGAGCAGTACGTC. Translation gives CASSYSMAGLAAYEQYV.